This entry lists 7 T cell receptor beta chains sequenced from one sample in a study of cytomegalovirus exposure and HLA in healthy donors. A multiplex PCR was run with 60 Vbeta primers and 13 Jbeta primers. Assay used: immunoSEQ multiplex PCR; TCRdb lists only in-frame clones, some missing. The data show tens of thousands of clones, just under 70% seen once. Sequenced input: PBMCs. These receptors all come from a woman aged 45-65 years in good health and CMV-seropositive.

CDR3 coding DNA: TGTGCCAGTAGTATAAGGGGATACAATCAGCCCCAGCATTTT. Amino acid sequence: CASSIRGYNQPQHF. The rearrangement joins TRBV19 to TRBJ1-5; D perhaps matches TRBD1 (5 bases). With 2 bases removed from V and 3 bases from J, the gap between germline ends came to 8 bases. The CDR3 totals 14 residues. Germline-derived CDR1 and CDR2 are LNHDA and SQIVND (reference sequence). Full variable domain (remainder filled in from reference TRBV19 and TRBJ1-5): DGGITQSPKYLFRKEGQNVTLSCEQNLNHDAMYWYRQDPGQGLRLIYYSQIVNDFQKGDIAEGYSVSREKKESFPLTVTSAQKNPTAFYLCASSIRGYNQPQHFGDGTRLSIL.

This chain joins TRBV5-1 and TRBJ2-1, with TRBD1 matching over 7 bases. Germline loops: CDR1 SGHRS, CDR2 YFSETQ. The CDR3 has 17 residues. The V and J ends lost 3 bases and 5 bases, in that order; junction bases with no gene match: 14. The CDR3 DNA reads TGCGCCAGCAGCTCGCAGACTCACACCCAGGGGGACAATGAGCAGTTCTTC. This gives the protein CASSSQTHTQGDNEQFF.

The genes are TRBV5-1 and TRBJ2-2; unclear D gene. Per the germline V gene, CDR1 is SGHRS and CDR2 is YFSETQ. The CDR3 runs to 12 residues. V lost 4 bases, J lost 3 bases, and 4 bases lay in between. The CDR3 DNA reads as TGCGCCAGCAGCCCTGACACCGGGGAGCTGTTTTTT. It translates to CASSPDTGELFF.

In this sample, this clone turned up a few times. The J gene is TRBJ2-7, the V gene TRBV7-6; the D gene is possibly TRBD2 (5 bases). This CDR3 region has 14 residues. Germline V gives CDR1 SGHVS, CDR2 FNYEAQ. V lost 1 base to trimming and J lost 6 bases, with 13 bases between them. CDR3 coding DNA: TGTGCCAGCAGCTTAGACCCGGGGTACAGCGAGCAGTACTTC. It specifies CASSLDPGYSEQYF.

This clone was recorded once. This chain connects TRBV11-3 to TRBJ1-1; a weak D match, TRBD1 (5 bases). This CDR3 contains 15 residues. Deletions cut 3 bases from V and 2 bases from J, with 13 bases between. CDR1 is SGHNT, CDR2 YENEEA, per germline. The CDR3, as DNA: TGTGCCAGCAGCTTTTTGGGGCGCGACAACACTGAAGCTTTCTTT. Protein sequence: CASSFLGRDNTEAFF. Drawing the rest from reference TRBV11-3 and TRBJ1-1, the complete variable domain is EAGVVQSPRYKIIEKKQPVAFWCNPISGHNTLYWYLQNLGQGPELLIRYENEEAVDDSQLPKDRFSAERLKGVDSTLKIQPAELGDSAVYLCASSFLGRDNTEAFFGQGTRLTVV.

The CDR3 DNA reads as TGTGCCAGCTTTCTGTCCTTCCGTTCCGGGACAGAAAACAATGAGCAGTTCTTC. This encodes CASFLSFRSGTENNEQFF. The chain has TRBV2 and TRBJ2-1; 7 positions match TRBD1. Germline V gene sequence: CDR1 SNHLY, CDR2 FYNNEI. There are 18 residues in the CDR3. After removal of 8 bases from V and 5 bases from J, the junction contained 21 bases not matched to a gene.

The rearrangement joins TRBV28 to TRBJ2-2; 8 nucleotides agree with TRBD2. The V segment lost 5 bases and the J segment 0 bases; nucleotides outside the gene matches: 8. There are 17 residues in the CDR3. Germline-derived CDR1 and CDR2 are MDHEN and SYDVKM. CDR3 in amino acids: CASSRVRTSPNTGELFF. The CDR3 DNA is TGTGCCAGCAGTCGCGTGAGGACTAGCCCGAACACCGGGGAGCTGTTTTTT. Together with reference TRBV28 and TRBJ2-2, the CDR3 gives the full variable domain: DVKVTQSSRYLVKRTGEKVFLECVQDMDHENMFWYRQDPGLGLRLIYFSYDVKMKEKGDIPEGYSVSREKKERFSLILESASTNQTSMYLCASSRVRTSPNTGELFFGEGSRLTVL.